The T cell receptor (beta chain) under discussion was sequenced for a study of shared clonotypes between healthy human individuals. Overall study: CD8 memory received one plate per donor, CD8 naive two, CD4 memory three and CD4 naive three.

This table comes from immunoSEQ multiplex PCR, and its TCRdb copy is limited to in-frame clones, with some not included. The table includes around 120,000 clones, less than 80% detected once. As for this clone: Its antigen is currently unknown. Relative to the germline gene, one junction end is altered; a read error may explain this.

Overall study findings and caveats: Sharing across four donors was highest in naive CD4 (roughly 5%) and lowest in memory CD8 (roughly 0.4%). Generally, estimated richness proved larger in naive subsets than it did in memory subsets. Only a few donors were included, so the genetic and exposure-history diversity represented was limited.

The CDR3 extends over 16 amino acids. CDR1 is MRHNA, CDR2 SNTAGT, per germline. The rearrangement joins TRBV6-4 to TRBJ2-7; D is perhaps TRBD2 (6 bases). Sequenced: memory CD8+ T cells sorted from blood. The subset was: CD45RO+ cells pooled with CCR7-negative TemRA cells. This sequence originates from a woman aged 25 to 39 in good health. CDR3 amino acids: CAISAGLKTSSYEQYF. In DNA form, the CDR3 reads TGTGCCATCAGTGCGGGACTCAAAACCAGCTCCTACGAGCAGTACTTC.